This passage covers 30 T cell receptor beta chains from one sample sequenced in a study of patients and donors after allogeneic stem cell transplantation. TCRdb analysed the RT-PCR reads with MiXCR anew, one entry per CDR3 protein. The data contain about 400,000 distinct CDR3 sequences, roughly 17% of them singletons. The sequenced sample was blood, either unsorted or a sorted T cell fraction (not recorded which). These TCRs come from a human donor who was either an allogeneic HSCT recipient or a stem cell or donor lymphocyte infusion donor (not recorded which). It is not recorded whose cells these are; they may come from a transplant donor.

This clonotype occurred many times. V gene TRBV5-1 combines with J gene TRBJ1-2; D is unresolved. This CDR3 is 18 amino acids long. The V gene's germline CDR1 is SGHRS and CDR2 YFSETQ. V was pared by 0 bases and J by 4 bases, with 22 bases between. The CDR3 DNA is TGCGCCAGCAGCTTGGATTCTCGACGGACTCCTGACTTCTATGGCTACACCTTC. Protein product: CASSLDSRRTPDFYGYTF.

The sample holds one count of this clonotype. CDR3 sequence (DNA): TGTGCCAGCAGTTACTCGGAGCAGGCCTGGGGGGCCAACGTCCTGACTTTC. Protein sequence: CASSYSEQAWGANVLTF. V and J are TRBV6-5 and TRBJ2-6; D is undetermined. Looked up from germline, CDR1 is MNHEY and CDR2 is SVGAGI. The CDR3 is made up of 17 amino acids. V was cut by 0 bases and J by 4 bases, with 13 bases left in between.

This sequence joins TRBV3-1 and TRBJ1-4; D is unresolved. CDR1 is LGHDT, CDR2 YNNKEL, per germline (reference sequence). Between the trimmed V and J ends, which lost 0 bases and 7 bases, there was a span of 12 bases. This CDR3 comprises 15 residues. The CDR3: CASSQDTGASEKLFF. The CDR3 DNA sequence: TGTGCCAGCAGCCAAGATACGGGTGCGAGTGAAAAACTGTTTTTT.

This rearrangement joins TRBV4-3 to TRBJ2-7; D might be TRBD2 (5 bases). V lost 8 bases and J lost 3, with 14 bases in between. The germline CDR1 and CDR2 sequences are LGHNA and YSLEER. CDR3 length equals 13 residues. CDR3 loop: CASSPGRGYEQYF. CDR3 sequence (DNA): TGCGCCAGCTCCCCGGGTCGGGGCTACGAGCAGTACTTC.

The chain carries TRBV7-2 and TRBJ1-2; perhaps TRBD1 as D (6 bases). Trimming pared 5 bases from V and 4 bases from J, leaving 17 bases between. Germline loops: CDR1 SGHTA, CDR2 FQGNSA. The CDR3 runs 15 residues. As DNA, the CDR3 is TGTGCCAGCAGCCCCGAACAGGGAACAAGCTATGGCTACACCTTC. Amino acids: CASSPEQGTSYGYTF.

A few counts support this clonotype. The chain recombines TRBV2 with TRBJ2-5, with TRBD2 matching 10 bases. The length of the CDR3 is 16 residues. The V gene end was trimmed by 4 bases and the J gene end by 2 bases; junction bases not matched to a gene: 7. Germline V lookup: CDR1 SNHLY, CDR2 FYNNEI. CDR3 loop: CASSGPSSGGQETQYF. CDR3 nucleotides: TGTGCCAGCAGTGGCCCGTCTAGCGGGGGTCAAGAGACCCAGTACTTC.

In DNA, the CDR3 is TGTGCCAGCAGTTCCAGGACTGTCGGAAACACCATATATTTT. Protein: CASSSRTVGNTIYF. The chain links TRBV6-5 to TRBJ1-3, with no clear D. Germline CDR1 and CDR2: MNHEY and SVGAGI. The CDR3 is 14 amino acids. Trimming removed 4 bases at V and 4 bases at J, with 11 bases between.

This clonotype was observed a handful of times. The genes are TRBV24-1 and TRBJ2-3; D gene uncertain. Germline lookup yields CDR1 KGHDR and CDR2 SFDVKD. CDR3 size: 13 residues. The germline V and J ends were trimmed by 3 bases and 4 bases, with 7 bases remaining between them. The CDR3 protein is CATSDGWSDTQYF. Written as DNA, the CDR3 is TGTGCCACCAGTGATGGCTGGTCAGATACGCAGTATTTT.

This rearrangement joins TRBV12-3 or TRBV12-4 to TRBJ2-7, with 8 positions matching TRBD1. The CDR3 is 14 amino acids. V trimming: 5 bases; J trimming: 2 bases; junction bases outside the gene matches: 5. The CDR3 region is CASSAGTGTYEQYF. CDR3 in DNA: TGTGCCAGCAGTGCCGGGACAGGAACCTACGAGCAGTACTTC.

This rearrangement joins TRBV2 to TRBJ1-1; D is possibly TRBD1 (5 bases). Germline V gene sequence: CDR1 SNHLY, CDR2 FYNNEI. Trimming took off 8 bases at V and 1 base at J, with 20 bases between the two ends. The CDR3 is made up of 16 amino acids. The CDR3: CASGGSRATWNTEAFF. The CDR3 DNA follows: TGTGCCAGCGGGGGGAGTAGGGCCACGTGGAACACTGAAGCTTTCTTT.

This clonotype has more than one count but fewer than ten. The V and J genes are TRBV7-3 and TRBJ2-2; unclear D gene. Trimming took off 5 bases at V and 5 bases at J, with 12 bases between the two ends. Germline CDR1 and CDR2: SGHTA and FQGTGA. This CDR3 contains 14 residues. CDR3 region: CASSQTLGTGELFF. The DNA of the CDR3 is TGTGCCAGCAGCCAAACCCTGGGTACCGGGGAGCTGTTTTTT.

CDR3 coding DNA: TGCGCCAGCAGCGCCGTCCGGGACAGGGGGCCCGGCTACACCTTC. This sequence encodes CASSAVRDRGPGYTF. The chain carries TRBV5-1 and TRBJ1-2; 12 bases line up with TRBD1. V shed 4 bases and J 8 bases; nucleotides not matched to a gene: 9. The CDR3 consists of 15 residues. Germline lookup yields CDR1 SGHRS and CDR2 YFSETQ.

This chain connects TRBV10-3 to TRBJ2-7; 7 nucleotides line up with TRBD1. CDR3 size: 16 residues. V lost 2 bases and J lost 3; bases outside the gene matches: 10. Germline CDR1 reads ENHRY; CDR2 reads SYGVKD. Here the CDR3 DNA reads TGTGCCATCAGTGAGCCGTCGGGGACAGTGAACTACGAGCAGTACTTC. Its protein is CAISEPSGTVNYEQYF.

The CDR3 DNA reads as TGTGCCAGCAGCTTCGTGGATTTAGGGACCGGGGAGCTGTTTTTT. Amino acids: CASSFVDLGTGELFF. This chain connects TRBV7-9 to TRBJ2-2; D ambiguous. Between the trimmed V and J ends, which lost 3 bases and 5 bases, there was a span of 13 bases. From germline, CDR1 is SEHNR and CDR2 FQNEAQ (reference sequence). The CDR3 has 15 amino acids.

The chain employs TRBV5-4 and TRBJ2-7, with 14 positions matching TRBD2. The CDR3 is made up of 16 amino acids. Losses at the gene ends were 4 bases for V and 3 bases for J; bases not matched to a gene: 6. Germline V gene sequence: CDR1 SGHNT, CDR2 YYREEE (reference sequence). The CDR3 here is CASSGPGTSGSYEQYF. The CDR3 DNA is TGTGCCAGCAGCGGACCGGGGACTAGCGGGAGCTACGAGCAGTACTTC.

This clonotype came up a few times. The CDR3 loop is CASSTQAGGPDEQFF. The DNA of the CDR3 is TGTGCCAGCAGCACCCAAGCGGGAGGGCCGGATGAGCAGTTCTTC. The chain uses TRBV7-6 and TRBJ2-1; 10 positions match TRBD2. The CDR3 consists of 15 residues. J lost 8 bases, V lost 5 bases, and 9 bases had no gene match. The germline V gene has CDR1 SGHVS and CDR2 FNYEAQ.

This clonotype was detected a few times. This chain connects TRBV5-8 to TRBJ2-5; D is uncertain. Germline V gene lookup returns CDR1 SGHTS and CDR2 YDEGEE. This CDR3 region has 15 residues. Deletions cut 4 bases from V and 0 bases from J, with 13 bases between. CDR3 bases: TGTGCCAGCAGCCCCCGGGCCCTGTACCAAGAGACCCAGTACTTC. It yields the protein CASSPRALYQETQYF. The full variable domain, in which reference TRBV5-8 and TRBJ2-5 provide the parts outside the CDR3, is EAGVTQSPTHLIKTRGQQATLRCSPISGHTSVYWYQQALGLGLQFLLWYDEGEERNRGNFPPRFSGRQFPNYSSELNVNALELEDSALYLCASSPRALYQETQYFGPGTRLLVL.

This clonotype came up many times. The rearrangement joins TRBV12-3 or TRBV12-4 to TRBJ1-6, with D perhaps TRBD1 (5 bases). The CDR3 consists of 16 residues. V was cut by 3 bases and J by 7 bases, with 16 bases left in between. The CDR3 loop is CASSLWVRGANSPLHF. The CDR3 DNA reads TGTGCCAGCAGTTTGTGGGTACGAGGGGCCAATTCACCCCTCCACTTT.

Only a few counts were recorded for this clonotype. The genes are TRBV6-5 and TRBJ1-2; D possibly corresponds to TRBD1 (5 bases). Germline CDR1 is MNHEY and CDR2 is SVGAGI. The CDR3 is 16 residues long. Trimming stripped 2 bases from V and 3 bases from J, with 16 bases between. In nucleotides, the CDR3 is TGTGCCAGCAGTTACAACGGGGCCGGGACGGACTATGGCTACACCTTC. Translation gives CASSYNGAGTDYGYTF.

This clonotype was seen at least ten times. One junction end disagrees with the germline gene, perhaps due to a read error. This chain connects TRBV5-1 to TRBJ2-7; possible D gene TRBD1, 6 bases. Germline CDR1 is SGHRS and CDR2 is YFSETQ. The CDR3 runs to 12 residues. The CDR3 nucleotides are TGTGCCAGCAGTTCACAGGGTTACGAGCAGTACTTC. Translated: CASSSQGYEQYF.

Only one count was recorded for this clonotype. This chain connects TRBV9 to TRBJ2-5; tentative D call: TRBD2 (6 bases). This CDR3 comprises 15 residues. The V end was cut by 2 bases, the J end by 1 base, with 12 bases between. CDR1 is SGDLS, CDR2 YYNGEE, per germline. The DNA for the CDR3 is TGTGCCAGCAGCGTGACTAGTCGATCCCAAGAGACCCAGTACTTC. Protein sequence: CASSVTSRSQETQYF.

The rearrangement links TRBV27 to TRBJ2-3, with TRBD1 matching over 10 bases. Per the germline V gene, CDR1 is MNHEY and CDR2 is SMNVEV (reference sequence). V gave up 4 bases and J gave up 5 bases; unmatched junction bases: 12. The CDR3 has 17 residues. Written as DNA, the CDR3 is TGTGCCAGCAGTTCTTATCCGGGACAGGGGATTGGAGATACGCAGTATTTT. As protein: CASSSYPGQGIGDTQYF.

V is TRBV6-1 and J is TRBJ2-2; TRBD1 agrees at 8 bases. Germline V gene sequence: CDR1 MNHNS, CDR2 SASEGT. CDR3 length equals 15 residues. The trim removed 6 bases at V and 5 bases at J, leaving 8 bases unmatched. The CDR3 here is CASRATGGRTGELFF. The CDR3 bases are TGTGCCAGCAGGGCTACAGGGGGTCGGACCGGGGAGCTGTTTTTT.

The rearrangement links TRBV7-3 to TRBJ1-2, with 12 bases that match TRBD1. The CDR3 consists of 13 residues. V was pared by 8 bases and J by 8 bases, with 6 bases of the junction left unmatched. Germline V gene lookup returns CDR1 SGHTA and CDR2 FQGTGA. The CDR3 DNA reads as TGTGCCAGCGGGGCGGGGACAGGGGGCGGCTACACCTTC. This encodes CASGAGTGGGYTF.

The chain carries TRBV18 and TRBJ2-1; no firm D call. The CDR3 covers 15 residues. V dropped 3 bases and J dropped 8 bases, with 17 bases sitting between them. Germline CDR1 reads KGHSH; CDR2 reads LQKENI. The CDR3 spells CASSPGSVRPDEQFF. CDR3 DNA sequence: TGTGCCAGCTCACCTGGGTCCGTCAGGCCGGATGAGCAGTTCTTC.

The CDR3 bases are TGTGCCAGCAGCTTGGGGCAGGTACTGAGCACTGAAGCTTTCTTT. It codes for CASSLGQVLSTEAFF. This chain links TRBV5-6 with TRBJ1-1; D call uncertain. The CDR3 covers 15 residues. Germline V CDR1 and CDR2: SGHDT, YYEEEE. V lost 0 bases to trimming and J lost 4 bases, with 13 bases between them.

V gene TRBV6-4 combines with J gene TRBJ1-1; D is possibly TRBD1 (6 bases). The germline V gene encodes CDR1 MRHNA and CDR2 SNTAGT. The CDR3 runs 13 residues. Trimming took off 6 bases at V and 1 base at J, with 9 bases between the two ends. The CDR3 sequence: CASREGGNTEAFF. The CDR3 nucleotides are TGTGCCAGCAGGGAGGGGGGGAACACTGAAGCTTTCTTT.

Many counts were recorded for this clonotype. The chain carries TRBV29-1 and TRBJ1-1; D gene unclear. The length of the CDR3 is 13 residues. CDR1 is SQVTM and CDR2 is ANQGSEA in the germline V gene. Trimming stripped 2 bases from V and 2 bases from J, with 9 bases between. The CDR3 coding sequence is TGCAGCGTTGAAATGGGAGGAAACACTGAAGCTTTCTTT. Translating it yields CSVEMGGNTEAFF.

The table lists this clonotype with many counts. The V gene is TRBV7-8, the J gene TRBJ2-1; 14 bases match TRBD2. After removal of 3 bases from V and 5 bases from J, the junction contained 6 bases not matched to a gene. This CDR3 spans 17 amino acids. Germline V lookup: CDR1 SGHVS, CDR2 FQNEAQ. This CDR3 is CASSLGLAGEGHNEQFF. Here the CDR3 DNA reads TGTGCCAGCAGCTTGGGACTAGCGGGAGAGGGACACAATGAGCAGTTCTTC.

The sample holds a few counts of this clonotype. The rearrangement uses TRBV13 and TRBJ1-1, with no clear D. Between the trimmed V and J ends, which lost 1 base and 3 bases, there was a span of 9 bases. This CDR3 is built from 14 residues. From germline, CDR1 is PRHDT and CDR2 FYEKMQ (reference sequence). The DNA of the CDR3 is TGTGCCAGCAGCTTAGTGGGAAGGGACACTGAAGCTTTCTTT. Translated: CASSLVGRDTEAFF.